This entry lists 18 T cell receptor beta chains sequenced from one sample in a study of a mutant IDH1 vaccine in newly diagnosed glioma. The method was immunoSEQ multiplex PCR; TCRdb's version includes in-frame clones alone and lacks a portion of them. The data contain 31,000 or so clones, 81% of them singletons. Time point defined: week 35, safety follow-up. A 20-mer mutant IDH1 peptide at 300 ug was injected subcutaneously with topical imiquimod. No antigen is known for these receptors. The starting material was PBMCs, obtained from a glioma patient whose treatment included an IDH1 peptide vaccine. The receptors were sampled from a young man with glioma.

The V gene is TRBV5-1, the J gene TRBJ2-1; 8 nucleotides match TRBD1. Trimming cost V 4 bases and J 5 bases; bases outside gene matches: 8. CDR3 length: 15 amino acids. The germline V gene encodes CDR1 SGHRS and CDR2 YFSETQ. CDR3 loop: CASSVGDRRDNEQFF. The CDR3 DNA reads TGCGCCAGCAGCGTAGGGGACAGGCGCGACAATGAGCAGTTCTTC.

The V gene is TRBV5-4, the J gene TRBJ2-2, with TRBD2 matching over 10 bases. The CDR3 consists of 16 residues. V trimming: 1 base; J trimming: 4 bases; junction bases outside the gene matches: 4. CDR1 is SGHNT and CDR2 is YYREEE in the germline V gene (reference sequence). The CDR3 is CASSLKAGGPTGELFF. CDR3 in DNA: TGTGCCAGCAGCTTGAAAGCGGGAGGGCCCACCGGGGAGCTGTTTTTT. Filled out from reference TRBV5-4 and TRBJ2-2, the complete variable domain reads ETGVTQSPTHLIKTRGQQVTLRCSSQSGHNTVSWYQQALGQGPQFIFQYYREEENGRGNFPPRFSGLQFPNYSSELNVNALELDDSALYLCASSLKAGGPTGELFFGEGSRLTVL.

The chain employs TRBV5-1 and TRBJ1-1; no reliable D call. Germline V gives CDR1 SGHRS, CDR2 YFSETQ. This CDR3 is built from 13 residues. The ends were cut back, 0 bases at V and 1 base at J, with 4 bases in the middle. CDR3 nucleotides: TGCGCCAGCAGCTTGGGGAGGAACACTGAAGCTTTCTTT. It codes for CASSLGRNTEAFF.

The J gene is TRBJ2-1, the V gene TRBV18, with 10 bases that match TRBD1. With 2 bases clipped from V and 5 bases from J, the junction kept 3 bases outside the gene matches. The CDR3 totals 15 residues. CDR1 is KGHSH and CDR2 is LQKENI in the germline V gene. The CDR3 reads CASSPGQGGNNEQFF. DNA for the CDR3: TGTGCCAGCTCACCAGGACAGGGGGGAAACAATGAGCAGTTCTTC.

The chain uses TRBV5-1 and TRBJ2-5; weak D call: TRBD2 (6 bases). V lost 10 bases to trimming and J lost 2 bases, with 15 bases between them. CDR1 and CDR2 (germline): SGHRS, YFSETQ. The CDR3 loop spans 13 amino acids. Here the CDR3 DNA reads TGCGCCTCCCGGGAGCCGTCACAAGAGACCCAGTACTTC. Translating it yields CASREPSQETQYF.

In this sample, this clone turned up once. The V call is TRBV10-2, the J call TRBJ1-5; D ambiguous. Germline CDR1 and CDR2: WSHSY and SAAADI. The CDR3 runs to 13 residues. Deletions cut 3 bases from V and 4 bases from J, with 7 bases between. CDR3 DNA: TGCGCCAGCAGTGATGGCGGGAATCAGCCCCAGCATTTT. Amino acid sequence: CASSDGGNQPQHF.

This clone showed up just a few times. This chain links TRBV2 with TRBJ1-2; D is unresolved. V was cut by 4 bases and J by 5 bases, with 11 bases left in between. The germline V gene encodes CDR1 SNHLY and CDR2 FYNNEI. The CDR3 covers 13 residues. The CDR3 protein is CASSVGGPYGYTF. The CDR3 DNA is TGTGCCAGCAGTGTGGGAGGGCCTTATGGCTACACCTTC.

The count of this clone is one. This rearrangement joins TRBV5-1 to TRBJ2-1, with 7 nucleotides matching TRBD1. Trimming took 1 base from V and 1 from J; bases not matched to a gene: 5. CDR1 is SGHRS and CDR2 is YFSETQ in the germline V gene. The CDR3 is made up of 16 amino acids. The CDR3 nucleotides are TGCGCCAGCAGCTTGCGAGGGGGCAAATCCTACAATGAGCAGTTCTTC. It specifies CASSLRGGKSYNEQFF.

This clone was recorded a few times. V is TRBV29-1 and J is TRBJ1-1, with D perhaps TRBD1 (6 bases). V lost 7 bases and J lost 0, with 9 bases in between. The CDR3 runs 12 residues. CDR1 is SQVTM, CDR2 ANQGSEA, per germline. CDR3 region: CSGQVMNTEAFF. CDR3 in DNA: TGCAGCGGACAGGTTATGAACACTGAAGCTTTCTTT.

The V and J genes are TRBV6-5 and TRBJ1-1; 7 positions agree with TRBD1. The CDR3 contains 13 residues. With V trimmed by 9 bases and J by 0 bases, 4 bases remained unmatched. The germline V gene has CDR1 MNHEY and CDR2 SVGAGI. CDR3 region: CASLQGVNTEAFF. CDR3 nucleotide sequence: TGTGCCAGTCTGCAGGGGGTGAACACTGAAGCTTTCTTT.

In its sample, this clone was seen once. The rearrangement uses TRBV5-4 and TRBJ1-5, with no clear D. Per germline, CDR1 SGHNT and CDR2 YYREEE (reference sequence). The CDR3 is 14 amino acids. Trimming cost V 4 bases and J 7 bases, with 15 bases left between them. The CDR3: CASSLDPGGQPQHF. The CDR3, as DNA: TGTGCCAGCAGCCTCGACCCCGGCGGCCAGCCCCAGCATTTT.

The genes are TRBV5-1 and TRBJ2-7; no definite D call. CDR3 length: 15 residues. Trimming pared 4 bases from V and 0 bases from J, leaving 14 bases between. In germline, CDR1 is SGHRS, CDR2 YFSETQ. The CDR3 DNA follows: TGCGCCAGCAGCCCCGAGACCTTCAGCTCCTACGAGCAGTACTTC. This encodes CASSPETFSSYEQYF.

The chain combines TRBV2 with TRBJ1-3; D is unresolved. The CDR3 runs 15 residues. Germline V lookup: CDR1 SNHLY, CDR2 FYNNEI. V lost 7 bases to trimming and J lost 0 bases, with 13 bases between them. CDR3 sequence: CASKADPSSGNTIYF. The CDR3, as DNA: TGTGCCAGCAAGGCAGACCCGAGCTCTGGAAACACCATATATTTT.

The rearrangement uses TRBV5-4 and TRBJ2-5; TRBD1 matches 11 bases. V was clipped by 2 bases and J by 0 bases; unmatched bases: 3. The germline V gene has CDR1 SGHNT and CDR2 YYREEE (reference sequence). The CDR3 runs to 16 residues. As DNA, the CDR3 is TGTGCCAGCAGCTTCAGGGACAGGGGGTACCAAGAGACCCAGTACTTC. Translated, it gives CASSFRDRGYQETQYF.

This clone occurred a few times. The rearrangement links TRBV4-1 to TRBJ1-1; D not certain. This CDR3 is built from 15 residues. The ends were cut back, 0 bases at V and 3 bases at J, with 11 bases in the middle. Germline V gene data show CDR1 as MGHRA and CDR2 as YSYEKL. The CDR3 bases are TGCGCCAGCAGCCAAGATCTGGAAGCCGACACTGAAGCTTTCTTT. Its protein is CASSQDLEADTEAFF.

The chain uses TRBV2 and TRBJ2-5; no clear D. The length of the CDR3 is 14 residues. V shed 0 bases and J shed 7 bases, with 12 bases lying between them. Germline loops: CDR1 SNHLY, CDR2 FYNNEI. The CDR3 region has the DNA TGTGCCAGCAGTGAAGCGACTGACTTGGGGACCCAGTACTTC. Its protein product is CASSEATDLGTQYF.

This chain uses TRBV25-1 with TRBJ2-2; D may correspond to TRBD1 or TRBD2 (5 bases each). The CDR3 consists of 14 residues. Germline loops: CDR1 MGHDK, CDR2 SYGVNS. The V and J ends lost 4 bases and 7 bases respectively, with 13 bases between them. The CDR3 nucleotides read TGTGCCAGCAGTGCCCCCCTTGGGGGCGGGGAGCTGTTTTTT. Its protein product is CASSAPLGGGELFF.

This chain links TRBV6-1 with TRBJ2-5, with D possibly matching TRBD1 (6 bases). Germline CDR1 is MNHNS and CDR2 is SASEGT. The CDR3 is 14 amino acids. Trimming cost V 2 bases and J 5 bases, with 12 bases left between them. The CDR3 loop is CASSEKGVGETQYF. In nucleotides, the CDR3 is TGTGCCAGCAGTGAAAAGGGGGTAGGTGAGACCCAGTACTTC.